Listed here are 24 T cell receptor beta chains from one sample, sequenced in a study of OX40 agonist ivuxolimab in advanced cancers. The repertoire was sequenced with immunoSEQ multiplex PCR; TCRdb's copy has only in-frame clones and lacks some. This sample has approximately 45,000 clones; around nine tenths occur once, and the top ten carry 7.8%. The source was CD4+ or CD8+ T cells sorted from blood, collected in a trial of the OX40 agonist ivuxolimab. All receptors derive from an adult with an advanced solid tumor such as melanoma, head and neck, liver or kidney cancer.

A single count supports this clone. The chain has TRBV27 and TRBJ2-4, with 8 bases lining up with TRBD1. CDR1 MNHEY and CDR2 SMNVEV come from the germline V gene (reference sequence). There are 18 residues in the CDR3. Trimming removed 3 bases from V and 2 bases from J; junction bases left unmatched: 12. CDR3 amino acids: CASSFFPSGGSTKNIQYF. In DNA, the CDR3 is TGTGCCAGCAGTTTCTTTCCTTCAGGGGGCTCGACCAAAAACATTCAGTACTTC.

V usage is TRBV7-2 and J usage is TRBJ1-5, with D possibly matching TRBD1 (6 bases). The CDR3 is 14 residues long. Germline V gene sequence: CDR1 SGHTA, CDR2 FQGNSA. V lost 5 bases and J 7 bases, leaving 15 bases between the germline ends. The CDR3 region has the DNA TGTGCCAGCAGCCCAGGAGGGGGATGGCAGCCCCAGCATTTT. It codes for CASSPGGGWQPQHF.

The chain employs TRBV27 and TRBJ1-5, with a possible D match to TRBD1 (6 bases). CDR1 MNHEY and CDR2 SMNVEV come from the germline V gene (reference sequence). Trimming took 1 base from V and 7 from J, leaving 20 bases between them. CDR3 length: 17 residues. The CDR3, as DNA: TGTGCCAGCAGTTTATTATCGGGTGGGGGGCGAGGGCAGCCCCAGCATTTT. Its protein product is CASSLLSGGGRGQPQHF.

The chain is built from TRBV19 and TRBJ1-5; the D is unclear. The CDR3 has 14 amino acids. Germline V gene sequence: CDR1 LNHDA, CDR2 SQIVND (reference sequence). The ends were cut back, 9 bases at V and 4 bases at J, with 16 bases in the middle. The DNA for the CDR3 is TGTGCCAGCTCCCTCCAGCCCCGAAATCAGCCCCAGCATTTT. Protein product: CASSLQPRNQPQHF.

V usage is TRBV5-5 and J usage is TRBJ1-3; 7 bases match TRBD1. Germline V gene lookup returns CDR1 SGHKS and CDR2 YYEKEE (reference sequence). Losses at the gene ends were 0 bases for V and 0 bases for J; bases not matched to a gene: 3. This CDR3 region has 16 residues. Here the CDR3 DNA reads TGTGCCAGCAGCTTGGTAGGGGGCCGCTCTGGAAACACCATATATTTT. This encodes CASSLVGGRSGNTIYF.

CDR3 in DNA: TGTGCCAGCATGCTAGGTCCCCCCCAGCCCCAGCATTTT. Amino acids: CASMLGPPQPQHF. This chain connects TRBV2 to TRBJ1-5; unclear D gene. The CDR3 is 13 residues long. Germline CDR1 is SNHLY and CDR2 is FYNNEI. The ends were cut back, 7 bases at V and 7 bases at J, with 14 bases in the middle.

CDR3 sequence: CASSFWGQGKHEAFF. The CDR3 nucleotides are TGTGCCAGCAGCTTCTGGGGACAGGGCAAACATGAAGCTTTCTTT. The chain is built from TRBV11-3 and TRBJ1-1, with TRBD1 matching over 9 bases. This CDR3 has 15 residues. The junction had 9 bases not matched to a gene; V was cut back by 3 bases and J by 7 bases. Germline lookup yields CDR1 SGHNT and CDR2 YENEEA.

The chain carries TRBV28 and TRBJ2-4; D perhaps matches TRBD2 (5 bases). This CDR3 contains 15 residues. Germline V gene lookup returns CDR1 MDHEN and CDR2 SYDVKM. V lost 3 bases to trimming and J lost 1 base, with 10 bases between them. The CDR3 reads CASSFGGQAKNIQYF. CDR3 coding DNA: TGTGCCAGCAGTTTTGGCGGGCAGGCCAAAAACATTCAGTACTTC.

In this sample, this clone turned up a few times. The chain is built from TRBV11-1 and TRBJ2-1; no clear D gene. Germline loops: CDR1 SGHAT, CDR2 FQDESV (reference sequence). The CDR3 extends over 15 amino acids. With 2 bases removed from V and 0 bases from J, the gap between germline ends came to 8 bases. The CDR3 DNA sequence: TGTGCCAGCAGCTTAATAATGGCCTCCTACAATGAGCAGTTCTTC. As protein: CASSLIMASYNEQFF.

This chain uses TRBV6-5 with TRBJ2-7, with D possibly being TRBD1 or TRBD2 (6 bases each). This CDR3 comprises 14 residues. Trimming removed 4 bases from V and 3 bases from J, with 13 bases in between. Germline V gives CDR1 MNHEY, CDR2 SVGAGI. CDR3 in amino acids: CASSFRQDYYEQYF. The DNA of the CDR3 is TGTGCCAGCAGTTTCCGACAGGACTACTACGAGCAGTACTTC.

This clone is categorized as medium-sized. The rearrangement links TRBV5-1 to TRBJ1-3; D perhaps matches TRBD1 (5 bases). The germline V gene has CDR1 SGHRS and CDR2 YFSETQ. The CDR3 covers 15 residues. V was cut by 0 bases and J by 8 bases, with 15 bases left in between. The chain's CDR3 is CASSLASGSADTIYF. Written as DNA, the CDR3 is TGCGCCAGCAGCTTGGCCTCAGGGTCAGCGGACACCATATATTTT.

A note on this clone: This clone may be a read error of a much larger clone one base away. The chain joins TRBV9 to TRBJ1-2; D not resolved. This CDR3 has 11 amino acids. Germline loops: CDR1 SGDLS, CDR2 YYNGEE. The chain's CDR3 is CANSDAFGYTF. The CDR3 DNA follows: TGTGCCAACAGCGACGCCTTTGGCTACACCTTC.

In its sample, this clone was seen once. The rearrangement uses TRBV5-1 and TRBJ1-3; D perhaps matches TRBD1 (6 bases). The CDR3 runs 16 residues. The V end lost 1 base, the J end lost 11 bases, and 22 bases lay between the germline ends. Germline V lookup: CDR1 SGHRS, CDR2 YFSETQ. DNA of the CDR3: TGCGCCAGCAGCTTGTCTTCGGGGGGCGGGATCCAGTCCATATATTTT. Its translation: CASSLSSGGGIQSIYF.

The CDR3 loop reads CSVGGADTQYF. CDR3 DNA sequence: TGCAGCGTCGGGGGGGCAGATACGCAGTATTTT. V and J are TRBV29-1 and TRBJ2-3; 8 bases fit TRBD2. This CDR3 contains 11 residues. Unmatched junction bases numbered 0, after V lost 6 bases and J lost 4 bases. Per the germline V gene, CDR1 is SQVTM and CDR2 is ANQGSEA.

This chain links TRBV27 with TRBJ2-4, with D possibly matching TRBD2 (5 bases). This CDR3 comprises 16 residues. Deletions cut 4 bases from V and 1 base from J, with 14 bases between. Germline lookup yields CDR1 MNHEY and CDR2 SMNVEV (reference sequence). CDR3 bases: TGTGCCAGCAGTTCCCCGATACCGGGGGCCAAAAACATTCAGTACTTC. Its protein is CASSSPIPGAKNIQYF.

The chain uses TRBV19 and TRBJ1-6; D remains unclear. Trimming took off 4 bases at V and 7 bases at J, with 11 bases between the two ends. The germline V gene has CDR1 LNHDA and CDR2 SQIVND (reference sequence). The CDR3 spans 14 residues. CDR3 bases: TGTGCCAGTAGTACAGGCGCCAGGAATTCACCCCTCCACTTT. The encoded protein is CASSTGARNSPLHF.

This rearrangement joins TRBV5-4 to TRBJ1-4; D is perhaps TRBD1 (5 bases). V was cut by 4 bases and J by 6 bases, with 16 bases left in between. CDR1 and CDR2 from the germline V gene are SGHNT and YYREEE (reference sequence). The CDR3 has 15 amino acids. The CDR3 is CASSRSGRKDEKLFF. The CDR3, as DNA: TGTGCCAGCAGCAGGTCAGGGCGGAAGGATGAAAAACTGTTTTTT.

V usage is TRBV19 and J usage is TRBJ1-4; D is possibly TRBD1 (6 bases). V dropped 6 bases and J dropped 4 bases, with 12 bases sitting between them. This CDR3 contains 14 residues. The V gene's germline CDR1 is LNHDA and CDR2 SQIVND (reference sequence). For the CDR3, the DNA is TGTGCCAGTAGCTCGGACAGCCTTAATGAAAAACTGTTTTTT. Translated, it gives CASSSDSLNEKLFF.

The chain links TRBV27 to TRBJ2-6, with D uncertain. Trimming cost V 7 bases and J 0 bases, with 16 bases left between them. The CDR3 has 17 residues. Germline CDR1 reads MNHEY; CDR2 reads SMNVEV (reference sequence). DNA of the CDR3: TGTGCCAGCACCCTTCACCCGGGTTCCTCTGGGGCCAACGTCCTGACTTTC. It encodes CASTLHPGSSGANVLTF.

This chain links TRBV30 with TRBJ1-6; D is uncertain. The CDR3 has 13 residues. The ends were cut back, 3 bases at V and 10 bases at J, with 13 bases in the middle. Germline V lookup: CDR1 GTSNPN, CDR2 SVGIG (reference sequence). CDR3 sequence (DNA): TGTGCCTGGAGCGGCCTTGGAGGATCACCCCTCCACTTT. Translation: CAWSGLGGSPLHF.

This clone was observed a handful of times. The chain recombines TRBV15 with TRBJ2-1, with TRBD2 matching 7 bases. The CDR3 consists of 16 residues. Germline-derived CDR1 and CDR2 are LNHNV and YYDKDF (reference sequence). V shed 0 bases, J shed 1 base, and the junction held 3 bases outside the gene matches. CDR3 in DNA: TGTGCCACCAGCAGAGACGGCGGGAGTTCCTACAATGAGCAGTTCTTC. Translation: CATSRDGGSSYNEQFF.

The CDR3 DNA reads TGTGCCAGCAGCCGTACAGGGGTCGGCTACACCTTC. Residues: CASSRTGVGYTF. The genes are TRBV5-3 and TRBJ1-2; 7 bases match TRBD1. TRBV5-3 belongs to the ORF category, with a function that is uncertain. This CDR3 contains 12 residues. V lost 8 bases, J lost 8 bases, and 9 bases stayed unmatched.

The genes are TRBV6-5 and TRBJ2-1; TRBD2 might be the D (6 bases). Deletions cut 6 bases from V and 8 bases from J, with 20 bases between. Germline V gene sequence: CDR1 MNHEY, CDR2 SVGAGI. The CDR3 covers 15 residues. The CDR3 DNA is TGTGCCAGCAGCAAACCCGGTAGTGGGACTTATGAGCAGTTCTTC. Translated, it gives CASSKPGSGTYEQFF.

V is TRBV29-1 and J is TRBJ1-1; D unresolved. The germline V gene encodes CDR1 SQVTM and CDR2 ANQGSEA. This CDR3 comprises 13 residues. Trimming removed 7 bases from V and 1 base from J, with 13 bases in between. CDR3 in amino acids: CSALPRRNTEAFF. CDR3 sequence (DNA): TGCAGCGCCCTACCGCGGCGGAACACTGAAGCTTTCTTT. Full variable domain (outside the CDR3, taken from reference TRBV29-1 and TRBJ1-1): SAVISQKPSRDICQRGTSLTIQCQVDSQVTMMFWYRQQPGQSLTLIATANQGSEATYESGFVIDKFPISRPNLTFSTLTVSNMSPEDSSIYLCSALPRRNTEAFFGQGTRLTVV.